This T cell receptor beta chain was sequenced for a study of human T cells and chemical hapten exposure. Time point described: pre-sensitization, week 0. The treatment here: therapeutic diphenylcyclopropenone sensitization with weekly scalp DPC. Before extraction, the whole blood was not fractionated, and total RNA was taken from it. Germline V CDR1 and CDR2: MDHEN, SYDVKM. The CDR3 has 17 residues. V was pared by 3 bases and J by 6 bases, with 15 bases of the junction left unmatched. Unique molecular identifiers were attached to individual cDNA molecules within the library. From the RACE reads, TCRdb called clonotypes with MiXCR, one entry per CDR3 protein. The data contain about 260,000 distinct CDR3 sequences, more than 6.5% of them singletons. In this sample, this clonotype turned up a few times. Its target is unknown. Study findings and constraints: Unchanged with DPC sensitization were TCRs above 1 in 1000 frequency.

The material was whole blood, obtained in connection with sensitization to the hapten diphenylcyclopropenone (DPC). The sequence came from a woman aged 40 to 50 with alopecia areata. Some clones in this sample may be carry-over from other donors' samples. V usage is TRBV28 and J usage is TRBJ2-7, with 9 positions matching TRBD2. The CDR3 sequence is CASSFPISVAGVVEQYF. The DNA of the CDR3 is TGTGCCAGCAGTTTTCCGATCTCGGTAGCGGGAGTCGTCGAGCAGTACTTC.